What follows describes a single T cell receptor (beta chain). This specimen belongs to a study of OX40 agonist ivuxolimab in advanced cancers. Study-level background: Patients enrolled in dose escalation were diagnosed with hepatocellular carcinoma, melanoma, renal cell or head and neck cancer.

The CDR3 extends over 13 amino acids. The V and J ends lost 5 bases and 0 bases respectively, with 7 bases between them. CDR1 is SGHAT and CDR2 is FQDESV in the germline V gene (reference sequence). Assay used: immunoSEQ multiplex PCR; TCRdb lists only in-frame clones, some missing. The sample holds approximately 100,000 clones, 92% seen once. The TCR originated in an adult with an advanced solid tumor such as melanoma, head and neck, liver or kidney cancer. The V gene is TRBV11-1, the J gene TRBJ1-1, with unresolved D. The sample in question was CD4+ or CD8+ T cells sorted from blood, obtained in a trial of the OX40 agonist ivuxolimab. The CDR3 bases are TGTGCCAGCAGCGTACATATGAACACTGAAGCTTTCTTT. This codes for CASSVHMNTEAFF.